The 18 T cell receptor beta chains below all came from one sample that was sequenced in a study of T cell repertoires in cytomegalovirus infection. TCRdb reprocessed the reads with MiXCR, giving one entry per CDR3 protein. The sample includes 700,000 to 850,000 distinct CDR3 sequences, over 25% of them seen just once. For these receptors, no antigen is known. This material consisted of cultured CD8+ T cells from PBMCs, taken from culture after CMV antigen stimulation. These receptors all stem from a human donor in good health (CMV status not recorded). Some clones in this sample may be carry-over from other donors' samples.

The chain carries TRBV7-9 and TRBJ1-2, with D perhaps matching TRBD1 (6 bases). The CDR3 covers 15 residues. Trimming took off 5 bases at V and 6 bases at J, with 19 bases between the two ends. Per germline, CDR1 SEHNR and CDR2 FQNEAQ (reference sequence). The DNA for the CDR3 is TGTGCCAGCAGCCCCTCGGAGGGGGGGGTCCATGGCTACACCTTC. Amino acids: CASSPSEGGVHGYTF.

J is TRBJ2-7 and V is TRBV7-8; 9 bases align to TRBD2. Germline V gives CDR1 SGHVS, CDR2 FQNEAQ. The CDR3 has 15 amino acids. Losses at the gene ends were 1 base for V and 4 bases for J; bases not matched to a gene: 5. The DNA for the CDR3 is TGTGCCAGCAGCTTAGGGGGCGGGGGGGCTTACGAGCAGTACTTC. It translates to CASSLGGGGAYEQYF.

The genes are TRBV7-6 and TRBJ2-7; 9 bases match TRBD2. CDR1 SGHVS and CDR2 FNYEAQ come from the germline V gene. The CDR3 is 13 residues long. After removal of 5 bases from V and 6 bases from J, the junction contained 5 bases not matched to a gene. CDR3 protein: CASSVGGGVEQYF. For the CDR3, the DNA is TGTGCCAGCAGCGTCGGCGGGGGGGTCGAGCAGTACTTC.

This chain joins TRBV27 and TRBJ2-7, with 8 bases that match TRBD1. The CDR3 spans 18 residues. V trimming: 2 bases; J trimming: 2 bases; junction bases outside the gene matches: 14. Germline CDR1 is MNHEY and CDR2 is SMNVEV (reference sequence). The CDR3 region is CASSLIQTGEGIPYEQYF. The CDR3 coding sequence is TGTGCCAGCAGTTTAATACAGACAGGGGAAGGTATCCCCTACGAGCAGTACTTC.

This clonotype was seen repeatedly, ten times or more. The rearrangement links TRBV4-3 to TRBJ2-1; TRBD1 or TRBD2 may be the D gene (7 bases each). There are 13 residues in the CDR3. Looked up from germline, CDR1 is LGHNA and CDR2 is YSLEER. The V end lost 4 bases, the J end lost 8 bases, and 12 bases lay between the germline ends. CDR3 sequence reads: CASSPPGGDEQFF. DNA for the CDR3: TGCGCCAGCAGCCCCCCAGGGGGGGATGAGCAGTTCTTC.

The gene calls are TRBV6-6 and TRBJ1-1; D is unclear. V was cut by 0 bases and J by 6 bases, with 5 bases left in between. CDR1 MNHNY and CDR2 SVGAGI come from the germline V gene (reference sequence). The CDR3 sequence is 12 residues long. CDR3 protein: CASSYSSSEAFF. The CDR3, as DNA: TGTGCCAGCAGTTACTCGTCGTCTGAAGCTTTCTTT.

This clonotype has ten or more counts. The chain carries TRBV7-9 and TRBJ2-5, with TRBD2 matching over 8 bases. Per the germline V gene, CDR1 is SEHNR and CDR2 is FQNEAQ (reference sequence). The CDR3 is 14 amino acids. V shed 7 bases, J shed 2 bases, and the junction held 6 bases outside the gene matches. CDR3 coding DNA: TGTGCCAGCACCCGAGGCGGGGGGCAAGAGACCCAGTACTTC. This gives the protein CASTRGGGQETQYF.

V is TRBV7-6 and J is TRBJ2-7; D is unresolved. The germline gives CDR1 SGHVS, CDR2 FNYEAQ. The CDR3 length is 15 residues. Trimming shortened V by 1 base and J by 2 bases, and 12 bases separated the two germline ends. For the CDR3, the DNA is TGTGCCAGCAGCTTAGAGGTCTCACCGCCCTACGAGCAGTACGTC. The encoded protein is CASSLEVSPPYEQYV.

To note about this clonotype: The junction does not match germline at one end; this may be a read error. The chain couples TRBV27 to TRBJ2-3; 13 positions match TRBD2. The CDR3 is 16 amino acids. Germline lookup yields CDR1 MNHEY and CDR2 SMNVEV (reference sequence). CDR3 in DNA: TGTGCCAACAGTCCTGGGACTAGCGGGGTCACAGATACGCAGTATTTT. This encodes CANSPGTSGVTDTQYF.

This clonotype has a count of ten or more. The V call is TRBV7-8, the J call TRBJ1-2; 12 bases are shared with TRBD1. CDR3 length: 15 residues. V shed 4 bases, J shed 4 bases, and the junction held 4 bases outside the gene matches. Germline V gene lookup returns CDR1 SGHVS and CDR2 FQNEAQ. The CDR3, as DNA: TGTGCCAGCAGCTCGGGACAGGGGGCCGGCTATGGCTACACCTTC. It specifies CASSSGQGAGYGYTF.

In this sample, this clonotype turned up a few times. The chain combines TRBV6-2 or TRBV6-3 with TRBJ1-1; D is undetermined. The CDR3 totals 15 residues. Trimming shortened V by 6 bases and J by 6 bases, and 20 bases separated the two germline ends. Germline V CDR1 and CDR2: MNHEY, SVGEGT. The CDR3 sequence: CASSSTAPTEAEAFF. The CDR3 region has the DNA TGTGCCAGCAGCTCCACCGCCCCAACAGAAGCTGAAGCTTTCTTT.

In its sample, this clonotype is medium-sized (0.01 to 0.1%). The chain employs TRBV28 and TRBJ2-7; possibly TRBD2 for D (5 bases). The germline V gene encodes CDR1 MDHEN and CDR2 SYDVKM. V lost 6 bases, J lost 0 bases, and 12 bases lay in between. The CDR3 spans 14 residues. The CDR3, as DNA: TGTGCCAGCAGCCGCCTCCGGGGCTCCTACGAGCAGTACGTC. Translating it yields CASSRLRGSYEQYV.

This clonotype was observed at least ten times. CDR3: CASSATGTGNYGYTF. The CDR3 DNA follows: TGTGCCAGCAGCGCAACCGGGACAGGGAACTATGGCTACACCTTC. The chain couples TRBV7-9 to TRBJ1-2, with TRBD1 matching 9 bases. V was pared by 5 bases and J by 2 bases, with 6 bases of the junction left unmatched. Germline CDR1 reads SEHNR; CDR2 reads FQNEAQ (reference sequence). The CDR3 is 15 amino acids.

In regard to this clonotype: It may be a read error: a sequence one base away is much more abundant. V is TRBV12-3 or TRBV12-4 and J is TRBJ1-2; the D is unclear. The V and J ends lost 7 bases and 4 bases respectively, with 13 bases between them. The length of the CDR3 is 13 residues. The CDR3 region is CASNSGKLYGYTF. The DNA of the CDR3 is TGTGCCAGCAACTCTGGGAAGCTCTATGGCTACACCTTC.

In regard to this clonotype: At one boundary the junction diverges from the germline segment, which might be a read error. The chain recombines TRBV6-4 with TRBJ1-1; D is ambiguous. Germline-derived CDR1 and CDR2 are MRHNA and SNTAGT. The CDR3 sequence is 15 residues long. The CDR3, as DNA: TGTGCCAACAGTCCAAGAGGACGGGAAGGCACTGAAGCTTTCTTT. Translation: CANSPRGREGTEAFF.

This clonotype was seen only a few times. The V and J genes are TRBV4-1 and TRBJ1-2, with 7 bases identical to TRBD1. Germline trimming cut 0 bases from V and 6 bases from J; bases unmatched to any gene: 10. From germline, CDR1 is MGHRA and CDR2 YSYEKL. The CDR3 consists of 16 residues. CDR3 sequence reads: CASSQEGQFPLDGYTF. CDR3 nucleotide sequence: TGCGCCAGCAGCCAAGAGGGACAGTTCCCTCTGGATGGCTACACCTTC.

This clonotype was seen more than once but under ten times. CDR3 sequence reads: CASSQDLLAGDLLAKNIQYF. In DNA form, the CDR3 reads TGCGCCAGCAGCCAAGATCTCCTAGCGGGGGACCTTCTAGCCAAAAACATTCAGTACTTC. The gene calls are TRBV4-3 and TRBJ2-4; TRBD2 aligns across 10 bases. V dropped 0 bases and J dropped 0; count of bases not matched to a gene: 11. From germline, CDR1 is LGHNA and CDR2 YSLEER. This CDR3 has 20 amino acids.

The table lists this clonotype with many counts. This chain uses TRBV7-2 with TRBJ2-3; 10 bases map to TRBD2. The germline CDR1 and CDR2 sequences are SGHTA and FQGNSA. V lost 4 bases to trimming and J lost 2 bases; unmatched junction nucleotides: 9. The CDR3 contains 17 residues. CDR3 nucleotides: TGTGCCAGCAGCTCCTACCCCAGCGGGGGGGTCACAGATACGCAGTATTTT. Amino acids: CASSSYPSGGVTDTQYF. Full variable domain (missing parts from reference TRBV7-2 and TRBJ2-3): GAGVSQSPSNKVTEKGKDVELRCDPISGHTALYWYRQSLGQGLEFLIYFQGNSAPDKSGLPSDRFSAERTGGSVSTLTIQRTQQEDSAVYLCASSSYPSGGVTDTQYFGPGTRLTVL.